This T cell receptor beta chain was captured in a study of cytomegalovirus exposure and HLA in healthy donors. On this clone: The antigen remains unidentified.

V lost 5 bases and J lost 0, with 14 bases in between. There are 15 residues in the CDR3. Germline V gene data show CDR1 as SEHNR and CDR2 as FQNEAQ (reference sequence). The study's findings and limits: A later analysis linked a missense variant in DCLRE1C to the trimming of TCR beta V and J genes. Roughly even sequencing depth across donors was the assumption behind the presence/absence analyses.

The PCR had 60 Vbeta and 13 Jbeta primers. The authors' processing: Unique TCR beta chains totaled 80 million to 100 million in a later count, with roughly 11 million of them shared. The method was immunoSEQ multiplex PCR; TCRdb's version includes in-frame clones alone and lacks a portion of them. From that table come the V and J calls and clone size; the DNA was used to work out D and trimming. The table has around 140,000 clones, just under 80% seen once. This receptor was identified in a young woman in good health and CMV-seronegative. The sequenced sample consisted of PBMCs. The chain has TRBV7-9 and TRBJ2-7; D perhaps matches TRBD1 (6 bases). The CDR3, as DNA: TGTGCCAGCAGCCGCACAGGGTCCACCTCCTACGAGCAGTACTTC. Amino acids: CASSRTGSTSYEQYF.